This entry lists 8 T cell receptor beta chains sequenced from one sample in a study of blood T cell repertoires in COVID-19. Method: immunoSEQ multiplex PCR; TCRdb's copy keeps in-frame clones and lacks some. This sample has about 300,000 clones; around 88% occur once, and the top ten carry roughly 1.7%. The sample was peripheral blood. Receptor source: a woman aged 25 to 39 with COVID-19, enrolled during active disease.

V and J are TRBV9 and TRBJ2-7, with TRBD2 as a possible D gene (5 bases). V was shortened by 0 bases and J by 6 bases, with 10 bases between the two germline ends. Germline V CDR1 and CDR2: SGDLS, YYNGEE. This CDR3 comprises 13 residues. CDR3: CASSVDLRAEQYF. In DNA form, the CDR3 reads TGTGCCAGCAGCGTAGATTTGAGGGCCGAGCAGTACTTC.

This clone came up a few times. The sample contains more than one DNA sequence encoding this CDR3. The V gene is TRBV3-1 (or the pseudogene TRBV3-2), the J gene TRBJ1-3; no firm D call. Germline V gene data show CDR1 as LGHDT and CDR2 as YNNKEL (reference sequence). V lost 0 bases to trimming and J lost 0 bases, with 6 bases between them. CDR3 length: 15 residues. The CDR3 sequence is CASSQDLFSGNTIYF. CDR3 sequence (DNA): TGTGCCAGCAGCCAAGATCTCTTCTCTGGAAACACCATATATTTT.

J is TRBJ2-3 and V is TRBV19; the D is unclear. This CDR3 comprises 14 residues. V lost 4 bases to trimming and J lost 3 bases, with 11 bases between them. Germline V gives CDR1 LNHDA, CDR2 SQIVND (reference sequence). The CDR3 loop reads CASSRTSGTDTQYF. CDR3 nucleotides: TGTGCCAGTAGTAGAACCTCCGGGACAGATACGCAGTATTTT. The whole variable domain, remainder taken from reference TRBV19 and TRBJ2-3, is DGGITQSPKYLFRKEGQNVTLSCEQNLNHDAMYWYRQDPGQGLRLIYYSQIVNDFQKGDIAEGYSVSREKKESFPLTVTSAQKNPTAFYLCASSRTSGTDTQYFGPGTRLTVL.

The CDR3: CASSILGTWNEQFF. CDR3 DNA sequence: TGTGCCAGCAGTATTCTTGGCACCTGGAATGAGCAGTTCTTC. The V gene is TRBV6-5, the J gene TRBJ2-1, with D uncertain. The CDR3 is 14 amino acids. Deletions cut 5 bases from V and 7 bases from J, with 15 bases between. Germline-derived CDR1 and CDR2 are MNHEY and SVGAGI.

The rearrangement joins TRBV5-1 to TRBJ1-1, with D perhaps TRBD1 (5 bases). The CDR3 totals 14 residues. Germline CDR1 SGHRS, CDR2 YFSETQ. V shed 1 base and J shed 5 bases, with 12 bases lying between them. CDR3 protein: CASSLTVKGTEAFF. DNA of the CDR3: TGCGCCAGCAGCTTGACCGTCAAGGGGACTGAAGCTTTCTTT.

This chain connects TRBV11-3 to TRBJ1-1; tentatively, D is TRBD1 (5 bases). The V gene lost 5 bases and the J gene lost 5 bases, with 15 bases spanning the gap. The CDR3 is 14 amino acids. Per germline, CDR1 SGHNT and CDR2 YENEEA. The CDR3 here is CASSPVGGGTEAFF. The CDR3 coding sequence is TGTGCCAGCAGCCCAGTGGGGGGAGGGACTGAAGCTTTCTTT.

The chain combines TRBV19 with TRBJ1-2, with TRBD1 matching 7 bases. Trimming cost V 8 bases and J 2 bases; bases outside gene matches: 11. The CDR3 runs 15 residues. Germline-derived CDR1 and CDR2 are LNHDA and SQIVND (reference sequence). CDR3 coding DNA: TGTGCCAGTTCGGAACCCGGGACAGCCAACTATGGCTACACCTTC. Protein product: CASSEPGTANYGYTF.

As regards this clone: An end of the junction does not agree with germline; a read error may underlie this. The chain uses TRBV27 and TRBJ2-7, with D tentatively TRBD1 (6 bases). CDR3 length: 15 residues. Germline V gene lookup returns CDR1 MNHEY and CDR2 SMNVEV (reference sequence). The CDR3 loop reads CAGSLSRRGSYEQYF. CDR3 nucleotide sequence: TGTGCCGGCAGTTTATCCCGAAGGGGGAGCTACGAGCAGTACTTC.